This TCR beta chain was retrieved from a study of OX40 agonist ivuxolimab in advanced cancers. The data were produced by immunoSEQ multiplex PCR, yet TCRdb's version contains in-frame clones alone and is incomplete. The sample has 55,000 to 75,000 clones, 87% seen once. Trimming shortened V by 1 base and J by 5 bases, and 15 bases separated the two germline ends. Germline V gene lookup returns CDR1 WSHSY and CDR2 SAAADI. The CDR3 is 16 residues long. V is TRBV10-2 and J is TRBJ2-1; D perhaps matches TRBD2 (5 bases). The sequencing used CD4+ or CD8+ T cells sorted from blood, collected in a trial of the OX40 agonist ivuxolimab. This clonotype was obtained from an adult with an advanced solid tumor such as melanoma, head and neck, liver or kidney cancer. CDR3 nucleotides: TGCGCCAGCAGTGAGTTATGGATTAGCGCCGACAATGAGCAGTTCTTC. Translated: CASSELWISADNEQFF.